The rows below give T cell receptor beta chains drawn from one sample of a study of read filtering for tumor transcriptome and immune sequencing. Using its own MiXCR run on the reads, TCRdb lists one record per CDR3 protein. Of 50,000 or so distinct CDR3 sequences in the sample, about 12% were seen once. The sequencing sample was made of a population of CD138-negative cells sorted from bone marrow. These receptors all come from a donor aged 40 or over with multiple myeloma. Each CDR3 is given with its conserved first and last residue. Each record gives: D gene, J gene, V gene, CDR3 length, clone size, CDR3 DNA, CDR3 protein. D genes are given only for firm matches. Size is omitted from some rows. Given values are once, few, many or a class for expanded clones.

d_gene: NA
j_gene: TRBJ1-5
v_gene: TRBV18
len: 14
abundance: once
CDR3nt: TGTACCAGCTCACCCGAAGTTAGCAATCAGCCCCAGCATTTT
CDR3aa: CTSSPEVSNQPQHF

d_gene: TRBD2
j_gene: TRBJ2-1
v_gene: TRBV28
len: 16
abundance: many
CDR3nt: TGTGCCAGCAGTTCACTAGCGGGAGCAAGCTACAATGAGCAGTTCTTC
CDR3aa: CASSSLAGASYNEQFF

d_gene: TRBD2
j_gene: TRBJ2-7
v_gene: TRBV7-9
len: 17
abundance: once
CDR3nt: TGTGCCAGCAGCCTAGCGGGCGTTAGCGGGTACTCCTACGAGCAGTACTTC
CDR3aa: CASSLAGVSGYSYEQYF

d_gene: NA
j_gene: TRBJ2-5
v_gene: TRBV4-3
len: 13
abundance: NA
CDR3nt: TGCGCCAGCAGCCAAGAACCGGGCGTGACCCAGTACTTC
CDR3aa: CASSQEPGVTQYF

d_gene: TRBD1
j_gene: TRBJ2-5
v_gene: TRBV29-1
len: 19
abundance: NA
CDR3nt: TGCAGCGTTGTCGGCTCCGTTTCGGCACGGGACAGGGGGTTTGAGACCCAGTACTTC
CDR3aa: CSVVGSVSARDRGFETQYF

d_gene: NA
j_gene: TRBJ1-1
v_gene: TRBV7-9
len: 14
abundance: many
CDR3nt: TGTGCCAGCAGCTTAGACTTGTGGTTAGCCCAAGCTTTCTTT
CDR3aa: CASSLDLWLAQAFF

d_gene: TRBD1
j_gene: TRBJ2-4
v_gene: TRBV14
len: 13
abundance: many
CDR3nt: TGTGCCAGCAGCCAAGGAGGGACAGGGGGCGCTTGTTTC
CDR3aa: CASSQGGTGGACF

d_gene: NA
j_gene: TRBJ2-5
v_gene: TRBV28
len: 14
abundance: NA
CDR3nt: TGTGCCAGCTGTTATCGGACCGGCCGGGAGACCCAGTACTTC
CDR3aa: CASCYRTGRETQYF

d_gene: NA
j_gene: TRBJ2-5
v_gene: TRBV4-1
len: 14
abundance: many
CDR3nt: TGCGCCAGCAGCCGAATGACACAGCCGGAGACCCAGTACTTC
CDR3aa: CASSRMTQPETQYF

d_gene: TRBD2
j_gene: TRBJ2-5
v_gene: TRBV7-8
len: 17
abundance: many
CDR3nt: TGTGCCAGCAGCGCAAGTCGCGTACGGGGGGGCAGAGAGACCCAGTACTTC
CDR3aa: CASSASRVRGGRETQYF

d_gene: NA
j_gene: TRBJ2-1
v_gene: TRBV5-1
len: 16
abundance: many
CDR3nt: TGCGCCAGCAGCTGGCCCAGGGGTGAACAAGGTAATGAGCAGTTCTTC
CDR3aa: CASSWPRGEQGNEQFF

d_gene: NA
j_gene: TRBJ2-6
v_gene: TRBV4-1
len: 15
abundance: many
CDR3nt: TGCGCCAGCAGCGCCCAGGGAGCCGGGGCCAACGTCCTGACTTTC
CDR3aa: CASSAQGAGANVLTF

d_gene: NA
j_gene: TRBJ2-6
v_gene: TRBV2
len: 17
abundance: many
CDR3nt: TGTGCCAGCAGGCCCGGGACCGCTCACTCTGGGGCCAACGTCCTGACTTTC
CDR3aa: CASRPGTAHSGANVLTF

d_gene: TRBD2
j_gene: TRBJ2-1
v_gene: TRBV19
len: 15
abundance: many
CDR3nt: TGTGCCAGTAGTTCTAGGACTAGCGGGAGATCTGAGCAGTTCTTC
CDR3aa: CASSSRTSGRSEQFF

d_gene: NA
j_gene: TRBJ1-2
v_gene: TRBV6-5
len: 14
abundance: few
CDR3nt: TGTGCCAGCAGTAGCTTCCGGGCAAACTATGGCTACACCTTC
CDR3aa: CASSSFRANYGYTF

d_gene: TRBD1
j_gene: TRBJ2-7
v_gene: TRBV24-1
len: 14
abundance: many
CDR3nt: TGTGCCACCAGTCCGGGACAGGGGACCTACGAGCAGTACTTC
CDR3aa: CATSPGQGTYEQYF

d_gene: NA
j_gene: TRBJ2-2
v_gene: TRBV12-3/TRBV12-4
len: 12
abundance: many
CDR3nt: TGTGCCAGCAGTCCCCTCCCCGGGGAGCTGTTTTTT
CDR3aa: CASSPLPGELFF

d_gene: NA
j_gene: TRBJ2-3
v_gene: TRBV10-3
len: 14
abundance: many
CDR3nt: TGTGCCATCAGTGAGTCGACGGGCACAGATACGCAGTATTTT
CDR3aa: CAISESTGTDTQYF

d_gene: NA
j_gene: TRBJ2-1
v_gene: TRBV11-3
len: 17
abundance: few
CDR3nt: TGTGCCAGCAGCTTAGCCCTCCGACAGAGCTCCTACAATGTGCAGTTCTTC
CDR3aa: CASSLALRQSSYNVQFF

d_gene: TRBD2
j_gene: TRBJ2-2
v_gene: TRBV7-2
len: 15
abundance: many
CDR3nt: TGTGCCAGCAGCCTTAGCGGGAGGAACACCGGGGAGCTGTTTTTT
CDR3aa: CASSLSGRNTGELFF

d_gene: NA
j_gene: TRBJ1-1
v_gene: TRBV28
len: 15
abundance: many
CDR3nt: TGTGCCAGCAGTTCATTCACTGGGACGGGCCCTCGGGCTTTCTTT
CDR3aa: CASSSFTGTGPRAFF

d_gene: NA
j_gene: TRBJ2-5
v_gene: TRBV5-1
len: 15
abundance: many
CDR3nt: TGCGCCAGCAGCTTGACCGGGGGGCTCCAAGAGACCCAGTACTTC
CDR3aa: CASSLTGGLQETQYF

d_gene: NA
j_gene: TRBJ2-3
v_gene: TRBV12-3/TRBV12-4
len: 15
abundance: many
CDR3nt: TGTGCCAGCAGTATCCTCGGGACTAGCACAGATACGCAGTATTTT
CDR3aa: CASSILGTSTDTQYF

d_gene: TRBD1
j_gene: TRBJ1-1
v_gene: TRBV6-1
len: 15
abundance: few
CDR3nt: TGTGCCAGCAGGCCGGGACAGGGCGGGTTTACTGAAGCTTTCTTT
CDR3aa: CASRPGQGGFTEAFF

d_gene: TRBD1
j_gene: TRBJ1-2
v_gene: TRBV11-2
len: 17
abundance: many
CDR3nt: TGTGCCAGCAGCACCCTCCGGACAGGGGGCATTAACTATGGCTACACCTTC
CDR3aa: CASSTLRTGGINYGYTF

d_gene: TRBD1
j_gene: TRBJ1-5
v_gene: TRBV7-2
len: 15
abundance: many
CDR3nt: TGTGCCAGCAGCTTAGGACAGGGCCCCAATCAGCCCCAGCATTTT
CDR3aa: CASSLGQGPNQPQHF

d_gene: NA
j_gene: TRBJ1-1
v_gene: TRBV20-1
len: 12
abundance: NA
CDR3nt: TGCAGTGTACGGCAGGGATGGATTGAAGCTTTCTTT
CDR3aa: CSVRQGWIEAFF

d_gene: NA
j_gene: TRBJ2-1
v_gene: TRBV18
len: 14
abundance: many
CDR3nt: TGTGCCAGCTCAAGAAACTTGGACAGCGACGAGCAGTTCTTC
CDR3aa: CASSRNLDSDEQFF

d_gene: NA
j_gene: TRBJ1-1
v_gene: TRBV13
len: 16
abundance: many
CDR3nt: TGTGCCAGCAGCCCGCCGTTGTCAAACAGGTACACTGAAGCTTTCTTT
CDR3aa: CASSPPLSNRYTEAFF

d_gene: NA
j_gene: TRBJ1-5
v_gene: TRBV7-2
len: 13
abundance: few
CDR3nt: TGTGCCAGCAGCCAACATTACGATCAGCCCCAGCATTTT
CDR3aa: CASSQHYDQPQHF

d_gene: NA
j_gene: TRBJ1-2
v_gene: TRBV2
len: 15
abundance: many
CDR3nt: TGTGCCAGCAGGAGAGGCAGGGCCAGAGACTATGGCTACACCTTC
CDR3aa: CASRRGRARDYGYTF

d_gene: NA
j_gene: TRBJ2-7
v_gene: TRBV11-3
len: 12
abundance: NA
CDR3nt: TGTGCCAGCAGCTTAGACCTAAGGGAGCAGTACTTC
CDR3aa: CASSLDLREQYF

d_gene: TRBD1
j_gene: TRBJ1-1
v_gene: TRBV7-9
len: 15
abundance: many
CDR3nt: TGTGCCAGCAGCCCACTGGGACAGGGGGTTACTGAAGCTTTCTTT
CDR3aa: CASSPLGQGVTEAFF